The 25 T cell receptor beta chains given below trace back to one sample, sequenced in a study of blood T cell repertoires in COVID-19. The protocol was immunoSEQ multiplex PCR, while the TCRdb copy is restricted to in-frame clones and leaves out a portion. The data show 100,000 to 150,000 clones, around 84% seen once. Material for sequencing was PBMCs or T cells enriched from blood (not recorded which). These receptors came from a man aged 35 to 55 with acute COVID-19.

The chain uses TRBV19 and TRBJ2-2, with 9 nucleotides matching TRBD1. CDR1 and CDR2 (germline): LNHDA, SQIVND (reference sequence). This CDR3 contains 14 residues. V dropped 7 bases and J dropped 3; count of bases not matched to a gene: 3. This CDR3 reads CASTRTGDTGELFF. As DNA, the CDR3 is TGTGCCAGTACCAGGACAGGGGACACCGGGGAGCTGTTTTTT.

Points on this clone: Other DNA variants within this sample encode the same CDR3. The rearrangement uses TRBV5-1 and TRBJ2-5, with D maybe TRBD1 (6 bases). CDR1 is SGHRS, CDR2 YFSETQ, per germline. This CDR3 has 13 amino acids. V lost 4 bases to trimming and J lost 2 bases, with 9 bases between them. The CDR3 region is CASSTGQQETQYF. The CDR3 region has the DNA TGCGCCAGCAGCACGGGACAACAAGAGACCCAGTACTTC.

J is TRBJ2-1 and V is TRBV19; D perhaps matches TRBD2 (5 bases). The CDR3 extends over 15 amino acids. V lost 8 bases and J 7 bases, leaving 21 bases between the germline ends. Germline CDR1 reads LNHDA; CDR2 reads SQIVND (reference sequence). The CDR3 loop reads CASFPSLGKGNEQFF. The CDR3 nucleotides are TGTGCCAGTTTTCCTTCACTAGGGAAAGGTAATGAGCAGTTCTTC.

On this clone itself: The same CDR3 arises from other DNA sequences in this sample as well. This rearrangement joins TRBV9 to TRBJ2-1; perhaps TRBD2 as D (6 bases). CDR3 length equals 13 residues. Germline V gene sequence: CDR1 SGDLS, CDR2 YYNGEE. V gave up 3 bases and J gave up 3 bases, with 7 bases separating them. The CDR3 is CASSGGDYNEQFF. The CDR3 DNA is TGTGCCAGCAGCGGCGGGGACTACAATGAGCAGTTCTTC.

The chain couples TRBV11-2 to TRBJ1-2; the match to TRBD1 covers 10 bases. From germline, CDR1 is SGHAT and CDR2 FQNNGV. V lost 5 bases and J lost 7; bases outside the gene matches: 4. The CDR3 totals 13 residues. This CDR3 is CASSPWTGGGYTF. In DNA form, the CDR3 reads TGTGCCAGCAGCCCGTGGACAGGGGGTGGCTACACCTTC.

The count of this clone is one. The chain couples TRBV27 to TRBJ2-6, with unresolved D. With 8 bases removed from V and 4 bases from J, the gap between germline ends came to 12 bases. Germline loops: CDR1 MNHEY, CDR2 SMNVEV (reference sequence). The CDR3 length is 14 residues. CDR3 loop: CASLNSNGANVLTF. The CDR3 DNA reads TGTGCCAGCTTGAACTCTAACGGGGCCAACGTCCTGACTTTC.

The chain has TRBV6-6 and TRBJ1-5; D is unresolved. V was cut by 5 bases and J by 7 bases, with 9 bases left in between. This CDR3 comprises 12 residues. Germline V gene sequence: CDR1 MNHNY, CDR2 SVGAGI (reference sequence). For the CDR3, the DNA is TGTGCCAGCAGTCGGACGGGGCAGCCCCAGCATTTT. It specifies CASSRTGQPQHF.

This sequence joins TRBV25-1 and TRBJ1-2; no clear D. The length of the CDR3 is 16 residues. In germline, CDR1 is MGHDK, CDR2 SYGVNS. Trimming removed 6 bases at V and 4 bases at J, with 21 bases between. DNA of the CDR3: TGTGCCAGCAGCTCAGCGGAGGGCTATCAGTTCTATGGCTACACCTTC. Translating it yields CASSSAEGYQFYGYTF.

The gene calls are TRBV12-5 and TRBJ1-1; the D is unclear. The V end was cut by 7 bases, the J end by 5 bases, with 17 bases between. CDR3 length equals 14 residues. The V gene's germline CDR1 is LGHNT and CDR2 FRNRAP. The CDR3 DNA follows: TGTGCTAGTGCCAATAGCCCCGGGGAGACTGAAGCTTTCTTT. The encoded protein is CASANSPGETEAFF.

CDR3 in DNA: TGTGCCAGTGGACAGGAAGCCTACGAGCAGTACTTC. This translates into CASGQEAYEQYF. The genes are TRBV6-5 and TRBJ2-7; TRBD1 aligns across 7 bases. The germline V gene encodes CDR1 MNHEY and CDR2 SVGAGI. V gave up 9 bases and J gave up 2 bases; unmatched junction bases: 4. The CDR3 length is 12 residues.

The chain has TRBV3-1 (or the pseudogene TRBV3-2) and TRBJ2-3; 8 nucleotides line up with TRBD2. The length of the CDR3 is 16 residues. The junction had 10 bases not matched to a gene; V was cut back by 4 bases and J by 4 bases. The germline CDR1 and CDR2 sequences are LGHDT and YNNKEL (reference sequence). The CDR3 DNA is TGTGCCAGCAGCCCTCAGCGGGAGTGGTGGTCAGATACGCAGTATTTT. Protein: CASSPQREWWSDTQYF.

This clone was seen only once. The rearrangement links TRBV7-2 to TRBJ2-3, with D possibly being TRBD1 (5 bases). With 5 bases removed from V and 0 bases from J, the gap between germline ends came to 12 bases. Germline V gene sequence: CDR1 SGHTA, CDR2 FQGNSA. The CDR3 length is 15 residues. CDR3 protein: CASSRTLSSTDTQYF. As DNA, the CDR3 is TGTGCCAGCAGCCGGACATTGAGTAGCACAGATACGCAGTATTTT.

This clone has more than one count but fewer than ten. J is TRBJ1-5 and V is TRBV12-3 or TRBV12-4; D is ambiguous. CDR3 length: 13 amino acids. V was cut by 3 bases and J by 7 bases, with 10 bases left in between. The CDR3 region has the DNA TGTGCCAGCAGTTTGAGAGAAGCCCAGCCCCAGCATTTT. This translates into CASSLREAQPQHF.

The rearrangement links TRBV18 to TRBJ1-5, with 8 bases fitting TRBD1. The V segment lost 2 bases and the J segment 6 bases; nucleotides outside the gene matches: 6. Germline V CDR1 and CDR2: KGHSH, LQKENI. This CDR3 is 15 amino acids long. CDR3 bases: TGTGCCAGCTCACCAGGGACAGGTCCACTTCAGCCCCAGCATTTT. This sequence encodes CASSPGTGPLQPQHF.

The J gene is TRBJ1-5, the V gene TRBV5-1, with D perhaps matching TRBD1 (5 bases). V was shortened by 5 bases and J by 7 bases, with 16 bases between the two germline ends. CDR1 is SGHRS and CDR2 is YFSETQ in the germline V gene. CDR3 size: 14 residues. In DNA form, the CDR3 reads TGCGCCAGCAGTGCCCAGGGCTCTGGACAGCCCCAGCATTTT. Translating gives CASSAQGSGQPQHF.

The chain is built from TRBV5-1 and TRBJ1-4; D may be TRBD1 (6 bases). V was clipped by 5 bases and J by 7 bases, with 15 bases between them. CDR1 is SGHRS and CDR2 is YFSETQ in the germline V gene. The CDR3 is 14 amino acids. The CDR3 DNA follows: TGCGCCAGCAGGGATGAGGGAGGGGGTGAAAAACTGTTTTTT. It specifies CASRDEGGGEKLFF.

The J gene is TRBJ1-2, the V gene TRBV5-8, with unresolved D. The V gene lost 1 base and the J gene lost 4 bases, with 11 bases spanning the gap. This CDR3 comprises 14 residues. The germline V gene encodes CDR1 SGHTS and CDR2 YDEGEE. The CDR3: CASSLRGASYGYTF. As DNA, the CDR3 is TGTGCCAGCAGCTTGCGCGGAGCCTCCTATGGCTACACCTTC. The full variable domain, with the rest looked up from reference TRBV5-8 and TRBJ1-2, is EAGVTQSPTHLIKTRGQQATLRCSPISGHTSVYWYQQALGLGLQFLLWYDEGEERNRGNFPPRFSGRQFPNYSSELNVNALELEDSALYLCASSLRGASYGYTFGSGTRLTVV.

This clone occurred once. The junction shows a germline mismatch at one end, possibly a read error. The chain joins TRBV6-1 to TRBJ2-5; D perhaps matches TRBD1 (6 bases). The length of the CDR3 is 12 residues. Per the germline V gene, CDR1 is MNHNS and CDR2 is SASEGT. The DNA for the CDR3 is TGTGCCAGCAGAGAAGACAGGGAGACCCAGTACTTC. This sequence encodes CASREDRETQYF.

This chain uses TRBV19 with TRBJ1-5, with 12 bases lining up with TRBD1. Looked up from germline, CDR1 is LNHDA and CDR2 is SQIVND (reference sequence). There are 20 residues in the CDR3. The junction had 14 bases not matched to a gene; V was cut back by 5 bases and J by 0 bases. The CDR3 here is CASSSLGSGTGGYSNQPQHF. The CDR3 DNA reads TGTGCCAGTAGTTCACTAGGCTCCGGGACAGGGGGCTATAGCAATCAGCCCCAGCATTTT. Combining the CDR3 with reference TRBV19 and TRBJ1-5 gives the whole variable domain DGGITQSPKYLFRKEGQNVTLSCEQNLNHDAMYWYRQDPGQGLRLIYYSQIVNDFQKGDIAEGYSVSREKKESFPLTVTSAQKNPTAFYLCASSSLGSGTGGYSNQPQHFGDGTRLSIL.

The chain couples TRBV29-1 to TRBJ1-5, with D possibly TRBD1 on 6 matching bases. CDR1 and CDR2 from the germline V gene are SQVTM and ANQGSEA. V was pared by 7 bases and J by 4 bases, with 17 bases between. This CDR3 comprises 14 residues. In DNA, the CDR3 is TGCAGCGCGTCCGTGGCAGGGGCGAATCAGCCCCAGCATTTT. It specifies CSASVAGANQPQHF.

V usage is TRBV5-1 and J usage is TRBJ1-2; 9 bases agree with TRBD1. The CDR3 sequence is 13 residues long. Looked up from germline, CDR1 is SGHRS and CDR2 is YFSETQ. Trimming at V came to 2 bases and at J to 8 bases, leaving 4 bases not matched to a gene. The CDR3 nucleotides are TGCGCCAGCAGCTTTACAGGGGGCAAAGGCTACACCTTC. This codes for CASSFTGGKGYTF.

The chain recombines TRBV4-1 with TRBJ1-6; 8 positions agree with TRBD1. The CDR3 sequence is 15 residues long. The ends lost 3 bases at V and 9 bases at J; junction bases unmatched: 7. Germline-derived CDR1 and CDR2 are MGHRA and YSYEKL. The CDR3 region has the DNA TGCGCCAGCAGCCACCCGGACAGGGCGACTTCACCCCTCCACTTT. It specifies CASSHPDRATSPLHF.

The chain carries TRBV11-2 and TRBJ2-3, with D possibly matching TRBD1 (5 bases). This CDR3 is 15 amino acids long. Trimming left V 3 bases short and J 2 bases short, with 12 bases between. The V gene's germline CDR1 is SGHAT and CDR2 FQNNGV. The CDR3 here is CASSLGLTITDTQYF. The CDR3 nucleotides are TGTGCCAGCAGCTTGGGGCTTACGATCACAGATACGCAGTATTTT.

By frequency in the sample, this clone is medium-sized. CDR3 protein: CATSDPREGQDEQYF. The DNA for the CDR3 is TGTGCCACCAGTGATCCCCGGGAGGGACAAGACGAGCAGTACTTC. This chain links TRBV24-1 with TRBJ2-7; 8 bases are a match to TRBD2. Germline trimming cut 3 bases from V and 5 bases from J; bases unmatched to any gene: 8. Germline loops: CDR1 KGHDR, CDR2 SFDVKD. This CDR3 is built from 15 residues.

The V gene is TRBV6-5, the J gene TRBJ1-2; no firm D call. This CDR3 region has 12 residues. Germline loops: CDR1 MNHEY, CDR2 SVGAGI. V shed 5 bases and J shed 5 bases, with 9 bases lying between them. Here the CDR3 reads CASSLIDYGYTF. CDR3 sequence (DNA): TGTGCCAGCAGTCTAATAGATTATGGCTACACCTTC.